The sequence of this TCR beta chain was determined in a study of cytomegalovirus exposure and HLA in healthy donors. This clone was observed once. The antigen is not known. The study, taken as a whole, reports: In a later analysis, V- and J-gene trimming of beta chains associated with a DCLRE1C missense variant, replicated independently. When analyzed later, the rates of TCR association showed variation by HLA locus, with DRB1 the most and HLA-C the fewest. Some V segments, including TRBV6-2 and TRBV6-3, were excluded as indistinguishable.

PCR used 60 Vbeta primers and 13 Jbeta primers. Libraries were prepared by immunoSEQ multiplex PCR; TCRdb keeps only in-frame clonotypes and omits some of them. The data show about 170,000 clones, with around 75% seen just once and less than 2.5% held by the top ten. Germline V gene data show CDR1 as ENHRY and CDR2 as SYGVKD. V lost 8 bases and J 4 bases, leaving 11 bases between the germline ends. The CDR3 sequence is 12 residues long. This chain joins TRBV10-3 and TRBJ1-1; weak D call: TRBD1 (5 bases). The clonotype comes from a male donor in good health and CMV-seronegative. Source material: PBMCs. The CDR3 reads CAIGMGGTEAFF. DNA of the CDR3: TGTGCCATCGGGATGGGGGGCACTGAAGCTTTCTTT.